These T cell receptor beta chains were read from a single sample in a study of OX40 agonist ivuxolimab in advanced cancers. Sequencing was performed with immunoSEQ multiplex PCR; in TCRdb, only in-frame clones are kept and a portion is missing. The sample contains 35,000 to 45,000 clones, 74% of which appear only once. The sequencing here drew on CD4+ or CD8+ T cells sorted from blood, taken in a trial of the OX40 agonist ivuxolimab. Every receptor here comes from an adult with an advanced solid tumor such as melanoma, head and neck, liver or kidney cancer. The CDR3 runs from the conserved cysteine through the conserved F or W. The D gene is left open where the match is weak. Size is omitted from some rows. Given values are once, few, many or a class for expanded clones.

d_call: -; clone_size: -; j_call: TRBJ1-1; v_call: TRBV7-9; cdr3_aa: CASSFPQPNTEAFF; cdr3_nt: TGTGCCAGCAGCTTCCCTCAGCCGAACACTGAAGCTTTCTTT
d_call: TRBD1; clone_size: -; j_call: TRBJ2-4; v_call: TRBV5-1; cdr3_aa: CASSLAAGGQGSKNIQYF; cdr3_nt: TGCGCCAGCAGCTTGGCCGCGGGTGGACAGGGCTCCAAAAACATTCAGTACTTC
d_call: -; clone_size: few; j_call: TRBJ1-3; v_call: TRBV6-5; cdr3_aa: CASRNLAPGNTIYF; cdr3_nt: TGTGCCAGCAGGAACCTGGCGCCTGGAAACACCATATATTTT
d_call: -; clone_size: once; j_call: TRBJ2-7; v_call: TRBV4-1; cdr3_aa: CASSQGVQPSYEQYF; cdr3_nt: TGCGCCAGCAGCCAAGGAGTGCAACCCTCCTACGAGCAGTACTTC
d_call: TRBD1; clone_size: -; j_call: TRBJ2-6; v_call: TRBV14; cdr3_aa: CASSPLKGQVLSSGANVLTF; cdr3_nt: TGTGCCAGCAGCCCTCTGAAAGGACAGGTGCTAAGCTCTGGGGCCAACGTCCTGACTTTC
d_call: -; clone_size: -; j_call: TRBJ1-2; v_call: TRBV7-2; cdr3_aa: CASSFTTQYGYTF; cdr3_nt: TGTGCCAGCAGCTTCACTACACAGTATGGCTACACCTTC
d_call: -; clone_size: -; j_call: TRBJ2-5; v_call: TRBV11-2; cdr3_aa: CASSLDYGTDYRKETQYF; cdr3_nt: TGTGCCAGCAGCTTAGATTACGGGACTGACTATAGAAAAGAGACCCAGTACTTC
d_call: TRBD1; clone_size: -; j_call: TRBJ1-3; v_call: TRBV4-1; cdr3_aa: CASSDRDRASSGNTIYF; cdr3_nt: TGCGCCAGCAGCGACCGGGACAGGGCTTCCTCTGGAAACACCATATATTTT
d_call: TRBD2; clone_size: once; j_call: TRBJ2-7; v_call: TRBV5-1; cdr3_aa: CASSTGTSGGHSSYEQYF; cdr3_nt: TGCGCCAGCAGCACCGGGACTAGCGGGGGGCATAGCTCCTACGAGCAGTACTTC
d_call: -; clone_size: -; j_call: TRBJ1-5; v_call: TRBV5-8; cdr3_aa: CASSLGGRGQPQHF; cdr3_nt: TGTGCCAGCAGCCTGGGGGGTAGGGGCCAGCCCCAGCATTTT
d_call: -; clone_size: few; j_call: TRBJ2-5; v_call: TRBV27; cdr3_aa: CASSLRVRGDRGETQYF; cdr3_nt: TGTGCCAGCAGTTTACGGGTGAGGGGAGATCGTGGAGAGACCCAGTACTTC
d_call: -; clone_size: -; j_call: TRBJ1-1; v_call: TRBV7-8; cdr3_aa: CASGDSKAFF; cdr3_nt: TGTGCCAGTGGAGACAGCAAAGCTTTCTTT
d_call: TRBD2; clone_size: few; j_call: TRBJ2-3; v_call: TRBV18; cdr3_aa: CASSPGLAGVITDTQYF; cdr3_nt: TGTGCCAGCTCACCAGGACTAGCGGGGGTCATCACAGATACGCAGTATTTT
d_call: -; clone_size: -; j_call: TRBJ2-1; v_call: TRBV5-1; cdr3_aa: CASSLREASSYNEQFF; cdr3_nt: TGCGCCAGCAGCTTGCGCGAGGCCAGCTCCTACAATGAGCAGTTCTTC
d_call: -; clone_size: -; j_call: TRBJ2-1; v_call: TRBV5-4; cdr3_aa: CASSLVEYNEQFF; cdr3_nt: TGTGCCAGCAGCTTGGTGGAGTACAATGAGCAGTTCTTC
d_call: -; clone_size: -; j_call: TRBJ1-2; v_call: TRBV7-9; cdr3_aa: CASSDNYRMDGYTF; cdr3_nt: TGTGCCAGCAGCGACAACTACAGGATGGATGGCTACACCTTC
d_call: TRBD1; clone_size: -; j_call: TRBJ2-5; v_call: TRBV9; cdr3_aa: CASSVGQGVQETQYF; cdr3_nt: TGTGCCAGCAGCGTAGGACAGGGGGTCCAAGAGACCCAGTACTTC
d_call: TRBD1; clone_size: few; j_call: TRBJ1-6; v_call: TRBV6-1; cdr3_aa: CASSETRQGYGSPLHF; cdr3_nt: TGTGCCAGCAGTGAAACCCGACAGGGATACGGTTCACCCCTCCACTTT